A single sample gave rise to the 5 T cell receptor beta chains below, sequenced in a study of post-analysis software for immune sequencing data. Findings and caveats of the study: Patients carried five TRBV segments more frequently than controls did, and TRBV5-6, TRBV5-1 and TRBV20-1 were among them.

Their target antigens are unknown. TCR beta cDNA libraries included unique molecular identifiers. TCRdb analysed the PCR reads with MiXCR anew, one entry per CDR3 protein. In the table there are hundreds of thousands of distinct CDR3 sequences, 45% of which are singletons. Sequenced material: blood. The receptor set was obtained from a girl aged 10-17 years with multiple sclerosis.

V and J are TRBV5-1 and TRBJ2-1, with D unclear. CDR1 SGHRS and CDR2 YFSETQ come from the germline V gene. V was trimmed by 7 bases and J by 6 bases, leaving 17 bases between them. CDR3 size: 14 residues. CDR3 amino acids: CASAPLGRLNEQFF. The CDR3 nucleotides are TGCGCCAGCGCACCCCTTGGCAGACTCAATGAGCAGTTCTTC.

The CDR3 region is CASSPETGRNEQFF. DNA for the CDR3: TGTGCCAGCAGCCCGGAGACAGGGCGCAATGAGCAGTTCTTC. This chain joins TRBV7-9 and TRBJ2-1; 7 bases are shared with TRBD1. CDR3 length equals 14 residues. The germline gives CDR1 SEHNR, CDR2 FQNEAQ (reference sequence). The trim removed 5 bases at V and 6 bases at J, leaving 7 bases unmatched.

The chain combines TRBV6-5 with TRBJ2-1; 8 bases are a match to TRBD2. Germline V gene lookup returns CDR1 MNHEY and CDR2 SVGAGI. The CDR3 has 17 amino acids. Losses at the gene ends were 4 bases for V and 4 bases for J; bases not matched to a gene: 12. The DNA for the CDR3 is TGTGCCAGCAGTTTCCACGTGGGTAGCGGGGTTTACAATGAGCAGTTCTTC. Translated, it gives CASSFHVGSGVYNEQFF.

The chain is built from TRBV12-3 or TRBV12-4 and TRBJ2-1, with D possibly matching TRBD1 (5 bases). This CDR3 comprises 15 residues. Trimming removed 4 bases from V and 5 bases from J, with 15 bases in between. The CDR3 nucleotides are TGTGCCAGCAGTTCGACAGACGCACGGAACAATGAGCAGTTCTTC. This codes for CASSSTDARNNEQFF.

The chain joins TRBV7-2 to TRBJ1-2, with 9 bases lining up with TRBD1. The V and J ends lost 4 bases and 6 bases, in that order; junction bases with no gene match: 9. This CDR3 contains 15 residues. The V gene's germline CDR1 is SGHTA and CDR2 FQGNSA. CDR3 sequence reads: CASSYRSGQGDGYTF. In DNA, the CDR3 is TGTGCCAGCAGCTACCGATCGGGACAGGGCGATGGCTACACCTTC.